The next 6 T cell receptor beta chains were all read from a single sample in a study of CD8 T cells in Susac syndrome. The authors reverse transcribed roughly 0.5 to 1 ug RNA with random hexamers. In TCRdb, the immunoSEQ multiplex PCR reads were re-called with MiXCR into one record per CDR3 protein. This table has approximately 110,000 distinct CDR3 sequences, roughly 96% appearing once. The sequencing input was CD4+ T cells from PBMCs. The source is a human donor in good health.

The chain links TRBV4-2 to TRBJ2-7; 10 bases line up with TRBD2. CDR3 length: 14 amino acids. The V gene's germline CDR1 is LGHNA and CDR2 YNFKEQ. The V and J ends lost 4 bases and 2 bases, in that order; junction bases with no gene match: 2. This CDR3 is CASSRGLAAYEQYF. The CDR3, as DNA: TGTGCCAGCAGCCGAGGACTAGCGGCCTACGAGCAGTACTTC.

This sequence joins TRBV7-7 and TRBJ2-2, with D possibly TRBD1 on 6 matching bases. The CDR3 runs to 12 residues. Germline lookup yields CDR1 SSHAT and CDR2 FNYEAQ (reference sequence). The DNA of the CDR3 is TGTGCTATTTCCAGGGGAACCGGGGAGCTGTTTTTT. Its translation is CAISRGTGELFF. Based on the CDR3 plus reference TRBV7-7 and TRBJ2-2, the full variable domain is GAGVSQSPRYKVTKRGQDVTLRCDPISSHATLYWYQQALGQGPEFLTYFNYEAQPDKSGLPSDRFSAERPEGSISTLTIQRTEQRDSAMYRCAISRGTGELFFGEGSRLTVL.

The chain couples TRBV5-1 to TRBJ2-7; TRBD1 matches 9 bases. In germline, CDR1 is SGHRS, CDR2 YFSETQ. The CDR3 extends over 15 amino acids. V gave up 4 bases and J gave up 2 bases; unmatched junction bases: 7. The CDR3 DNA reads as TGCGCCAGCAGCCGGGGACAGGGCCCTACCTACGAGCAGTACTTC. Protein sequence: CASSRGQGPTYEQYF.

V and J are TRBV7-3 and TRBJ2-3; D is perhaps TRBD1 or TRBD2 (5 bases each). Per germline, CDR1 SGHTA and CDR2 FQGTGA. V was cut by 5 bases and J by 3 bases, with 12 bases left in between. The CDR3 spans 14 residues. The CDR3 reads CASSPGEGTDTQYF. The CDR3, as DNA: TGTGCCAGCAGCCCCGGTGAGGGGACAGATACGCAGTATTTT.

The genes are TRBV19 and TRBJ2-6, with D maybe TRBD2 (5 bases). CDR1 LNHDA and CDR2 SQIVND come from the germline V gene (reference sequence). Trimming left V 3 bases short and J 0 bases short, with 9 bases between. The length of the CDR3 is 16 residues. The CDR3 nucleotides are TGTGCCAGTAGTATGTGGGGAGACTCTGGGGCCAACGTCCTGACTTTC. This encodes CASSMWGDSGANVLTF.

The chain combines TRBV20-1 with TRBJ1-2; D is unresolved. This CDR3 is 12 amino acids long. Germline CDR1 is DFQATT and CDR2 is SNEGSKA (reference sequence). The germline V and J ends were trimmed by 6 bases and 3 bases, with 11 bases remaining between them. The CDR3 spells CSASRLDYGYTF. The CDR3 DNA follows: TGCAGTGCCTCACGTTTGGACTATGGCTACACCTTC.